This T cell receptor (beta chain) originates from a study of vaccination and CD4 T cells after COVID-19. The Oncomine TCR Beta short-read assay sequenced DNA from cultured CD4+ T cells. Genomic DNA was isolated from CD4+ T cells that had been cultured. TCRdb analysed the PCR reads with MiXCR anew, one entry per CDR3 protein. Of about 16,000 distinct CDR3 sequences in the sample, around half are singletons; the top ten hold around 4.5%. Treatment indicated: 10-day PBMC culture with coronavirus spike peptide pools or control peptides (ViraFEST assay). First, ViraFEST expanded antigen-specific T cells with peptide pools, and next it sequenced the TCRs. Each well held 2 million to 2.5 million PBMCs in IL-2 (about 10 IU/ml) medium with 10 ug/ml peptide pools. Negative-selection isolation of CD4+ T cells was performed after around eleven days of culture. CDR1 and CDR2 (germline): MGHRA, YSYEKL. The CDR3 totals 15 residues. V was shortened by 4 bases and J by 2 bases, with 15 bases between the two germline ends.

Of note for this clonotype: What it recognizes is unknown.

This material consisted of CD4+ T cells from blood, cultured in vitro, taken before SARS-CoV-2 vaccination. The rearrangement uses TRBV4-1 and TRBJ2-7, with TRBD1 as a possible D gene (7 bases). This sequence originates from a human donor who had recovered from COVID-19. CDR3 residues: CASSPRAGGTYEQYF. The CDR3 DNA reads TGCGCCAGCAGCCCCCGTGCAGGGGGGACCTACGAGCAGTACTTC.